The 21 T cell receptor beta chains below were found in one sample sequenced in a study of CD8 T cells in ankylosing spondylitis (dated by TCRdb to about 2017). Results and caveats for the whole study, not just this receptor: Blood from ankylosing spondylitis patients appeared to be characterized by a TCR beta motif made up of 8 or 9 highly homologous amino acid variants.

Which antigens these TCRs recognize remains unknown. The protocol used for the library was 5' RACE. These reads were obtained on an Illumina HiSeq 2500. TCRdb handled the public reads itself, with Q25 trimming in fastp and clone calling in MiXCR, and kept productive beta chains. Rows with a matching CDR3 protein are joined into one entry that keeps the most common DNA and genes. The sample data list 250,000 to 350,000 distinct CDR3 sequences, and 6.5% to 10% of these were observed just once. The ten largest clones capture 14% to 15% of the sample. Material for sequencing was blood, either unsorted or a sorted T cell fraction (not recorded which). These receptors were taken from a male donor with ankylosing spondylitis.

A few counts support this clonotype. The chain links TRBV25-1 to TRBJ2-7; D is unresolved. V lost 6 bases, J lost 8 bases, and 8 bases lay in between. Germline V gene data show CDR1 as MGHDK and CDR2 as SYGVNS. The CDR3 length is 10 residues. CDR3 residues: CASSETKQYF. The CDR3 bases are TGTGCCAGCAGCGAGACGAAGCAGTACTTC.

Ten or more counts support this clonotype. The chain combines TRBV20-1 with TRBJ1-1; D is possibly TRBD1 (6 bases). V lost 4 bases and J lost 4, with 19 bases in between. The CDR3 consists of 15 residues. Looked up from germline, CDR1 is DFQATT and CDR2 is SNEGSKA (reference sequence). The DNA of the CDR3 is TGCAGTGCTATTTCCGGACAGATAACTTTCACTGAAGCTTTCTTT. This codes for CSAISGQITFTEAFF.

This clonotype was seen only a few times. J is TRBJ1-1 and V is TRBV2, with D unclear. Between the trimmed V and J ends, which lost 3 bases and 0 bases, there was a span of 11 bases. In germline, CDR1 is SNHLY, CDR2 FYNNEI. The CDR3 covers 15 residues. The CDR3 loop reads CASSELGEVNTEAFF. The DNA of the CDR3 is TGTGCCAGCAGTGAGCTTGGGGAAGTGAACACTGAAGCTTTCTTT.

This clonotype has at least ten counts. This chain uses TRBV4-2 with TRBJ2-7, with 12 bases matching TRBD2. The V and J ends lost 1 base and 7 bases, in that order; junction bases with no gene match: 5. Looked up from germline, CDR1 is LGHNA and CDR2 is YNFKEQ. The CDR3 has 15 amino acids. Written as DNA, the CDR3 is TGTGCCAGCAGCCAAGCGACTAGCGGGAGTGGTGAGCAGTACTTC. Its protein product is CASSQATSGSGEQYF.

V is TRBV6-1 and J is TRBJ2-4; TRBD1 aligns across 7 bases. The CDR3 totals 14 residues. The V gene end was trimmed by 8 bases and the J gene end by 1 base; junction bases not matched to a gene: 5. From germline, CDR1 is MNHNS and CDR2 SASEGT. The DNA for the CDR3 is TGTGCCAGCGGGGACAGTCAGGCCAAAAACATTCAGTACTTC. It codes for CASGDSQAKNIQYF.

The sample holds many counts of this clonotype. The CDR3 loop is CSVESSGGGYEQYF. The CDR3, as DNA: TGCAGCGTTGAAAGTAGCGGGGGAGGGTACGAGCAGTACTTC. The chain has TRBV29-1 and TRBJ2-7, with TRBD2 matching over 9 bases. The germline V gene encodes CDR1 SQVTM and CDR2 ANQGSEA. Germline trimming cut 2 bases from V and 4 bases from J; bases unmatched to any gene: 6. The CDR3 loop spans 14 amino acids.

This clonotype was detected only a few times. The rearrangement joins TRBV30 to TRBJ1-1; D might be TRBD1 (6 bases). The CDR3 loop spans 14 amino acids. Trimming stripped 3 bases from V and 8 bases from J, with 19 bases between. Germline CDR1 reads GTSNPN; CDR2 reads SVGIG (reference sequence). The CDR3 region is CAWSPPGGGKEAFF. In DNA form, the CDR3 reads TGTGCCTGGAGCCCTCCCGGGGGGGGCAAGGAAGCTTTCTTT. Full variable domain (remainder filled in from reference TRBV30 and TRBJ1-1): SQTIHQWPATLVQPVGSPLSLECTVEGTSNPNLYWYRQAAGRGLQLLFYSVGIGQISSEVPQNLSASRPQDRQFILSSKKLLLSDSGFYLCAWSPPGGGKEAFFGQGTRLTVV.

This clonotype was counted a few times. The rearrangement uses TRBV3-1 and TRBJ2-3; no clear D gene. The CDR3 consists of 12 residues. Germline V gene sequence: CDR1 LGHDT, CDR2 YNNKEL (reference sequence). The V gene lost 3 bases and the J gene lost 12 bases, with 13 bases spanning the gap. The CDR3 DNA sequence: TGTGCCAGCAGCCAGGACGCAACTTTCCAGTATTTT. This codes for CASSQDATFQYF.

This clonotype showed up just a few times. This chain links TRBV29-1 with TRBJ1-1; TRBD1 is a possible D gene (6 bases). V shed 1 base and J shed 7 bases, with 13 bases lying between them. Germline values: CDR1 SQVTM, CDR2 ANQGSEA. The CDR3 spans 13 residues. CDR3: CSVEGQGPLEAFF. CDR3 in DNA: TGCAGCGTTGAAGGTCAGGGGCCGCTTGAAGCTTTCTTT.

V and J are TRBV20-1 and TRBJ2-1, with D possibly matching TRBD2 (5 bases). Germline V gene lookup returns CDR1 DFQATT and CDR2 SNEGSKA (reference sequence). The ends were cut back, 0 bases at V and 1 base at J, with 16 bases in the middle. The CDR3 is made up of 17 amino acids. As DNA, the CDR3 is TGCAGTGCTAGAGAGTTAGGCCTAGGAGGATCCTACAATGAGCAGTTCTTC. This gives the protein CSARELGLGGSYNEQFF.

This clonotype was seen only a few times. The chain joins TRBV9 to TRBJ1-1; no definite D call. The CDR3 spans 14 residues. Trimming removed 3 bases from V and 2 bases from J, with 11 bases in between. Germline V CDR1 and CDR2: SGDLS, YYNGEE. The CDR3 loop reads CASSAGGSNTEAFF. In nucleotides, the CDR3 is TGTGCCAGCAGCGCAGGCGGGAGCAACACTGAAGCTTTCTTT.

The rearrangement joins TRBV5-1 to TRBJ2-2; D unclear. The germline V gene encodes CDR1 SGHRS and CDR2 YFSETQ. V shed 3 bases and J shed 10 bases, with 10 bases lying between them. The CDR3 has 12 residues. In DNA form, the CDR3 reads TGCGCCAGCAGCTGGGGATCAGTGGAGCTGTTTTTT. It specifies CASSWGSVELFF. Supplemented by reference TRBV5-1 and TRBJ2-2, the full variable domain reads KAGVTQTPRYLIKTRGQQVTLSCSPISGHRSVSWYQQTPGQGLQFLFEYFSETQRNKGNFPGRFSGRQFSNSRSEMNVSTLELGDSALYLCASSWGSVELFFGEGSRLTVL.

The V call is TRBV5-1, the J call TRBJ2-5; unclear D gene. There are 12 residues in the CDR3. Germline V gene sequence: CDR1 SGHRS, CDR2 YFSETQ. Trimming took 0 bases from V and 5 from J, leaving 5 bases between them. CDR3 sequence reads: CASSLAVETQYF. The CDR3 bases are TGCGCCAGCAGCTTGGCCGTGGAGACCCAGTACTTC.

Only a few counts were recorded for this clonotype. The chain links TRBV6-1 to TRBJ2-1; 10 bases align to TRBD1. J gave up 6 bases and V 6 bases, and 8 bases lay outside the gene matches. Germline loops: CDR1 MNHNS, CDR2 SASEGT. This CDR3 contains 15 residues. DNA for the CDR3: TGTGCCAGCAGACAGACAGGGGGCGCAAGCAATGAGCAGTTCTTC. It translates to CASRQTGGASNEQFF.

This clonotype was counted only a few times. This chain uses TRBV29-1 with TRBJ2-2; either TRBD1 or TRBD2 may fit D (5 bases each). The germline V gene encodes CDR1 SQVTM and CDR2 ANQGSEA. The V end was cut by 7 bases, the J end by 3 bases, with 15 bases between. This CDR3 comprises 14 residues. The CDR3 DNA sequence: TGCAGCGCTGGCATGGGGCGGGACACCGGGGAGCTGTTTTTT. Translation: CSAGMGRDTGELFF.

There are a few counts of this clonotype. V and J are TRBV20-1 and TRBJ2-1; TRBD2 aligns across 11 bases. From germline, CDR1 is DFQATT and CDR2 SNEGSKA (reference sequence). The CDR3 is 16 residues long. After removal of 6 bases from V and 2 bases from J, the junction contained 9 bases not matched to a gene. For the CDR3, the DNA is TGCAGTGCGCCCGACCGACTAGCGGGGACCTACAATGAGCAGTTCTTC. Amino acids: CSAPDRLAGTYNEQFF.

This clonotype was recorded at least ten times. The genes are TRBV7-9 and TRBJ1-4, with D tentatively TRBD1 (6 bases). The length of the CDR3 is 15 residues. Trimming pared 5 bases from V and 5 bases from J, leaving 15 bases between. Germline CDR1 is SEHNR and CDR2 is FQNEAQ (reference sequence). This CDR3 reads CASSRNRDSNEKLFF. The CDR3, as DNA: TGTGCCAGCAGCCGCAACAGGGATTCGAATGAAAAACTGTTTTTT. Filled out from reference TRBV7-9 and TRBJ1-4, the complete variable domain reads DTGVSQNPRHKITKRGQNVTFRCDPISEHNRLYWYRQTLGQGPEFLTYFQNEAQLEKSRLLSDRFSAERPKGSFSTLEIQRTEQGDSAMYLCASSRNRDSNEKLFFGSGTQLSVL.

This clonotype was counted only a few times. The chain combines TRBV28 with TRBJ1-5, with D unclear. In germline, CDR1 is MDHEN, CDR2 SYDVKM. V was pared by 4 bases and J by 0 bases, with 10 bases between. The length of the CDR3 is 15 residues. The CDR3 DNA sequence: TGTGCCAGCAGTTCTATACAGCTTAGCAATCAGCCCCAGCATTTT. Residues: CASSSIQLSNQPQHF. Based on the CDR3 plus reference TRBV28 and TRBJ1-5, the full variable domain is DVKVTQSSRYLVKRTGEKVFLECVQDMDHENMFWYRQDPGLGLRLIYFSYDVKMKEKGDIPEGYSVSREKKERFSLILESASTNQTSMYLCASSSIQLSNQPQHFGDGTRLSIL.

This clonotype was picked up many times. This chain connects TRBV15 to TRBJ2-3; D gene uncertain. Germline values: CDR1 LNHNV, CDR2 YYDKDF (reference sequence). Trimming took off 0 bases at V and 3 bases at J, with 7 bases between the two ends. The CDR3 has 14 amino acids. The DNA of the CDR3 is TGTGCCACCAGCAGAGACATGGGGACAGATACGCAGTATTTT. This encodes CATSRDMGTDTQYF. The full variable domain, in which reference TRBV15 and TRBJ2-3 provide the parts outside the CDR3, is DAMVIQNPRYQVTQFGKPVTLSCSQTLNHNVMYWYQQKSSQAPKLLFHYYDKDFNNEADTPDNFQSRRPNTSFCFLDIRSPGLGDTAMYLCATSRDMGTDTQYFGPGTRLTVL.

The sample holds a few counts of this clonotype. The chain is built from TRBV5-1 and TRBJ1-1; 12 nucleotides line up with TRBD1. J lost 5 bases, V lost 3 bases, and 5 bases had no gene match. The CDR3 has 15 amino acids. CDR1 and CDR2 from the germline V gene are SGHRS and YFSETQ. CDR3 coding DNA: TGCGCCAGCAGCTCGGGACAGGGGGCATGGACTGAAGCTTTCTTT. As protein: CASSSGQGAWTEAFF.

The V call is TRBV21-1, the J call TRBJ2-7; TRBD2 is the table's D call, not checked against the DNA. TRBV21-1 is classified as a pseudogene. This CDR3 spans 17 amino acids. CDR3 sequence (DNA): TGTGCCAGCAGCAAAGCGCCCAGCGGGAGATTCTCCTACGAGCAGTACTTC. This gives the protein CASSKAPSGRFSYEQYF.